This TCR beta chain was sequenced during a study of response to subunit inactivated influenza vaccine. Findings and limits, study-wide: Few new T cells, the authors suggested, are recruited by each seasonal influenza vaccination.

V lost 2 bases, J lost 5 bases, and 18 bases lay in between. The CDR3 is 16 residues long. The germline gives CDR1 SGHRS, CDR2 YFSETQ. A single record per CDR3 protein comes from TCRdb applying MiXCR to the RT-PCR reads. The sample gives 550,000 to 600,000 distinct CDR3 sequences, about 10% of which show up once; about a tenth is in the top ten. This clonotype was found many times. The antigen is unknown. This chain links TRBV5-1 with TRBJ2-3; possibly TRBD2 for D (6 bases). The sequence derives from a man between 50 and 59 years old who received an inactivated influenza vaccine. The sequenced sample was PBMCs from blood, obtained on the day of vaccination. The CDR3 coding sequence is TGCGCCAGCAGCTTTTTCGGGACTCCGCTAATAGATACGCAGTATTTT. Amino acid sequence: CASSFFGTPLIDTQYF. The full variable domain, rest sourced from reference TRBV5-1 and TRBJ2-3, is KAGVTQTPRYLIKTRGQQVTLSCSPISGHRSVSWYQQTPGQGLQFLFEYFSETQRNKGNFPGRFSGRQFSNSRSEMNVSTLELGDSALYLCASSFFGTPLIDTQYFGPGTRLTVL.